The present TCR beta chain was sequenced within a study of blood T cells in healthy people across ages. General study points: Without sorted subsets, naive and antigen-experienced compartments could not be conclusively compared. Compared with aged donors, long-lived donors showed fewer expanded clones, suggesting selection.

Next came a second PCR, run for about 7 to 12 cycles, which used a sample-barcoded 5' primer along with a J-beta primer mix. TCRdb re-called the 5' RACE reads through MiXCR, storing one row per CDR3 protein. The sample carries 540,000 or so distinct CDR3 sequences, more than 45% recorded once. The study drew donors from healthy Caucasian individuals in Russia aged roughly 6 to 90. Per the germline V gene, CDR1 is MNHEY and CDR2 is SVGAGI. CDR3 size: 14 residues. This clonotype has more than one count but fewer than ten. The antigen remains unidentified. Since a much larger clone is just one base distant, this may be a read error.

The receptor was isolated from a man older than 75 in good health. The gene calls are TRBV6-5 and TRBJ2-7; D gene unclear. Sequenced: blood. CDR3 region: CASSDSLRTYEQYF. The DNA for the CDR3 is TGTGCCAGCAGTGACTCGCTCCGGACCTACGAGCAGTACTTC.